This TCR beta chain was sequenced in a study of shared clonotypes between healthy human individuals. Findings and caveats of the study: The donor pool, a small one, limited the genetic and exposure-history diversity represented.

Germline V gene sequence: CDR1 MDHEN, CDR2 SYDVKM. This CDR3 has 17 amino acids. Trimming took off 7 bases at V and 2 bases at J, with 21 bases between the two ends. This clone was counted ten times or more. Its specificity is not known. Repertoires were generated with immunoSEQ multiplex PCR, while TCRdb's copy carries only in-frame clones and drops some. In the table there are roughly 330,000 clones, around two thirds of which are singletons. This receptor was obtained from a young man in good health. V and J are TRBV28 and TRBJ1-5; D perhaps matches TRBD1 (5 bases). Sequenced sample: memory CD4+ T cells sorted from blood. The sample's subset: CD45RA-negative fraction. CDR3 sequence (DNA): TGTGCCAGCATCACCTCTCCCGGGGGGACGGGCAATCAGCCCCAGCATTTT. Amino acid sequence: CASITSPGGTGNQPQHF.